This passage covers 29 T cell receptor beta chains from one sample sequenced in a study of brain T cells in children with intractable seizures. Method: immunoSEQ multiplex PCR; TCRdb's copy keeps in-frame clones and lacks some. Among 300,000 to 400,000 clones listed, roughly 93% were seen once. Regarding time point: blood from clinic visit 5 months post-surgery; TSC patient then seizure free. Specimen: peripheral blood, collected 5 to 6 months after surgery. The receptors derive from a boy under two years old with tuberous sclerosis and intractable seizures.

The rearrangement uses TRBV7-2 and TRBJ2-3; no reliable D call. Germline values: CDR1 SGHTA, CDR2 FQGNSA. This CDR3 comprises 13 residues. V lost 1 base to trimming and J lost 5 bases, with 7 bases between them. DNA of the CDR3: TGTGCCAGCAGCTTAGGGCGGCAAGATACGCAGTATTTT. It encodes CASSLGRQDTQYF.

In nucleotides, the CDR3 is TGTGCCAGCTCCGGCGGGGCCAACACTGAAGCTTTCTTT. Translated, it gives CASSGGANTEAFF. The genes are TRBV5-4 and TRBJ1-1, with a weak D call TRBD1 (5 bases). Looked up from germline, CDR1 is SGHNT and CDR2 is YYREEE (reference sequence). Trimming left V 7 bases short and J 2 bases short, with 12 bases between. The CDR3 length is 13 residues.

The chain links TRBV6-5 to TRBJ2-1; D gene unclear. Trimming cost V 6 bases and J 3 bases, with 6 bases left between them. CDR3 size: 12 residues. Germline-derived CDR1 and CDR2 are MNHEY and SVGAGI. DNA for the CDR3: TGTGCCAGCAGGGTCGGCTACAATGAGCAGTTCTTC. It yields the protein CASRVGYNEQFF.

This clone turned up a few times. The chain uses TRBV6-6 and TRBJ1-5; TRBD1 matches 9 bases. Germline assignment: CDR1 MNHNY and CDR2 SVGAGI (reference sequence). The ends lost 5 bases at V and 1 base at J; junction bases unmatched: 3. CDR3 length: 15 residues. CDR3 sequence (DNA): TGTGCCAGCAGTCACAGGGGGCCAAGCAATCAGCCCCAGCATTTT. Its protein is CASSHRGPSNQPQHF.

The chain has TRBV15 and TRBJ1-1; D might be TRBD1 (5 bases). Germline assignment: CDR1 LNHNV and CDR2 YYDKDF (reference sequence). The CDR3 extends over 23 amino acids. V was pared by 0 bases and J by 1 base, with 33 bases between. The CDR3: CATSRDSPFPAKGHSKPNTEAFF. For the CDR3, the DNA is TGTGCCACCAGCAGAGATTCCCCATTTCCGGCGAAAGGACACTCTAAGCCGAACACTGAAGCTTTCTTT.

CDR3 DNA sequence: TGTGCCAGCAGCGTGGGAGCGGGAGGGCCTTCGTCGGCAGATACGCAGTATTTT. This codes for CASSVGAGGPSSADTQYF. V gene TRBV9 combines with J gene TRBJ2-3; 10 nucleotides align to TRBD2. V lost 2 bases, J lost 4 bases, and 13 bases stayed unmatched. CDR3 size: 18 residues. Germline assignment: CDR1 SGDLS and CDR2 YYNGEE.

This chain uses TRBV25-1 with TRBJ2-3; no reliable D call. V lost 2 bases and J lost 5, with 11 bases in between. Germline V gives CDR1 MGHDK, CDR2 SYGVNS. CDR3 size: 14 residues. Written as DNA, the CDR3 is TGTGCCAGCAGTGAAGACCAAGAGATAGATACGCAGTATTTT. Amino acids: CASSEDQEIDTQYF.

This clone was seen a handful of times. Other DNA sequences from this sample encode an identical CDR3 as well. The CDR3 region is CASSLGGGGTEAFF. In DNA form, the CDR3 reads TGTGCCAGCAGCTTGGGGGGAGGGGGCACTGAAGCTTTCTTT. The chain is built from TRBV7-9 and TRBJ1-1, with D possibly being TRBD1 (6 bases). V gave up 3 bases and J gave up 4 bases, with 12 bases separating them. The CDR3 extends over 14 amino acids. Germline-derived CDR1 and CDR2 are SEHNR and FQNEAQ (reference sequence).

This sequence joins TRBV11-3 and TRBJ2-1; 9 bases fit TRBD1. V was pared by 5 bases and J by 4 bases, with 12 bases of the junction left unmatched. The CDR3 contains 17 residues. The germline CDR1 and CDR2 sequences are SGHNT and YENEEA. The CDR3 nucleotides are TGTGCCAGCAGCACTAGAACCGGGACAGGGCCTTACAATGAGCAGTTCTTC. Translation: CASSTRTGTGPYNEQFF. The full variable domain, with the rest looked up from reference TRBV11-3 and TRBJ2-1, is EAGVVQSPRYKIIEKKQPVAFWCNPISGHNTLYWYLQNLGQGPELLIRYENEEAVDDSQLPKDRFSAERLKGVDSTLKIQPAELGDSAVYLCASSTRTGTGPYNEQFFGPGTRLTVL.

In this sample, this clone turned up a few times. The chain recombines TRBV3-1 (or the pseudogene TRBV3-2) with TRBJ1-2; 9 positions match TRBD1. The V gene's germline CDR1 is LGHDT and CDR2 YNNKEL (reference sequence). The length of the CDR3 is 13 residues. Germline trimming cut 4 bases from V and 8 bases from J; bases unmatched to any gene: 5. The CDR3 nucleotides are TGTGCCAGCAGCCCCACAGGGGGCGACGGCTACACCTTC. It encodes CASSPTGGDGYTF.

The CDR3 coding sequence is TGTGCCAGCAGCTTCTCCCATGGGACTAGCGGGGGATCCTACGAGCAGTACTTC. Encoded protein: CASSFSHGTSGGSYEQYF. This sequence joins TRBV7-6 and TRBJ2-7, with TRBD2 matching 14 bases. This CDR3 spans 18 amino acids. The germline gives CDR1 SGHVS, CDR2 FNYEAQ. J was trimmed by 1 base and V by 3 bases; bases with no gene match: 8.

The CDR3 sequence: CASSPGTAQYEQYF. The CDR3, as DNA: TGTGCCAGCAGTCCCGGGACAGCCCAATACGAGCAGTACTTC. The chain links TRBV6-5 to TRBJ2-7; 7 bases agree with TRBD1. Losses at the gene ends were 5 bases for V and 4 bases for J; bases not matched to a gene: 8. Germline assignment: CDR1 MNHEY and CDR2 SVGAGI. The CDR3 totals 14 residues.

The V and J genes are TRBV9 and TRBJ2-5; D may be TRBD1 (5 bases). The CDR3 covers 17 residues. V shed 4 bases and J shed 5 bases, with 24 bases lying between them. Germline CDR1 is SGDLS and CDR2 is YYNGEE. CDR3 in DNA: TGTGCCAGCAGCCCCGGCCCTTCTAGGGGTTCGAGTGAGACCCAGTACTTC. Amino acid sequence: CASSPGPSRGSSETQYF.

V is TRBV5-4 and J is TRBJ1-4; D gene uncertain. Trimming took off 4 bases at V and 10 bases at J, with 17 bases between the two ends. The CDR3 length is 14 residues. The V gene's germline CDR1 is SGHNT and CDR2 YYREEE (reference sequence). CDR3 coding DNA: TGTGCCAGCAGCGCACTCCCGGGCTCCGGAAAACTGTTTTTT. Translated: CASSALPGSGKLFF.

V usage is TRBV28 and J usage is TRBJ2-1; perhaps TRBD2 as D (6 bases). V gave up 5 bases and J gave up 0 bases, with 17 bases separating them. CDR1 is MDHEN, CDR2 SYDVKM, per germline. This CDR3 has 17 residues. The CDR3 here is CASSTPLAISSYNEQFF. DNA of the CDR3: TGTGCCAGCAGTACGCCACTAGCTATTAGCTCCTACAATGAGCAGTTCTTC.

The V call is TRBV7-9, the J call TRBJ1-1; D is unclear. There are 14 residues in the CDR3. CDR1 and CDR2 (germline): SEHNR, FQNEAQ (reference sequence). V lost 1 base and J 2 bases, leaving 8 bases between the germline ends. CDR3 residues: CASSLEDGNTEAFF. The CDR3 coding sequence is TGTGCCAGCAGCTTAGAGGACGGCAACACTGAAGCTTTCTTT.

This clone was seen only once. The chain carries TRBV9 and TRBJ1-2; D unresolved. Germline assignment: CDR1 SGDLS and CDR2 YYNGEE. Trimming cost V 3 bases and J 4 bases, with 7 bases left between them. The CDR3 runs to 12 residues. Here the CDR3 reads CASSGQVYGYTF. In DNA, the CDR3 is TGTGCCAGCAGCGGACAAGTCTATGGCTACACCTTC. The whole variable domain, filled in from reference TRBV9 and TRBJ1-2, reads DSGVTQTPKHLITATGQRVTLRCSPRSGDLSVYWYQQSLDQGLQFLIQYYNGEERAKGNILERFSAQQFPDLHSELNLSSLELGDSALYFCASSGQVYGYTFGSGTRLTVV.

In nucleotides, the CDR3 is TGTGCCAGCTCACCCCTCAGTACAACAGGGGGCAATACTGAAGCTTTCTTT. It translates to CASSPLSTTGGNTEAFF. The V gene is TRBV18, the J gene TRBJ1-1; 9 nucleotides line up with TRBD1. V shed 3 bases, J shed 5 bases, and the junction held 13 bases outside the gene matches. Germline CDR1 is KGHSH and CDR2 is LQKENI. The CDR3 has 17 residues.

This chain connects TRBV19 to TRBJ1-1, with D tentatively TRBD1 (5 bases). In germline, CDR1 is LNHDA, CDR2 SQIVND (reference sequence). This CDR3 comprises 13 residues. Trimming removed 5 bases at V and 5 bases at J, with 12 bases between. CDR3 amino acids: CASSEGWGTEAFF. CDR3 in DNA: TGTGCCAGTAGTGAGGGGTGGGGAACTGAAGCTTTCTTT.

The CDR3 here is CASSLIGGASTEAFF. CDR3 in DNA: TGTGCCAGCAGCTTAATAGGGGGCGCGAGCACTGAAGCTTTCTTT. The J gene is TRBJ1-1, the V gene TRBV11-2, with TRBD1 matching over 7 bases. Germline CDR1 SGHAT, CDR2 FQNNGV. This CDR3 region has 15 residues. V dropped 2 bases and J dropped 4; count of bases not matched to a gene: 7.

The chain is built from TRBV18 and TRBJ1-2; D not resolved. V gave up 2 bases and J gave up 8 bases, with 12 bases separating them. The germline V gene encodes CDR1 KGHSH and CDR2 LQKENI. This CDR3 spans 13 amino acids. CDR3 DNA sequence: TGTGCCAGCTCACCAATACTAGAAATGGGCTACACCTTC. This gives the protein CASSPILEMGYTF.

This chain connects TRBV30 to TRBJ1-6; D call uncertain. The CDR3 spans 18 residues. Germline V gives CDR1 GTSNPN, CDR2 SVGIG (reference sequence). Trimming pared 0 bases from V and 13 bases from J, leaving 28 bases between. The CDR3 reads CAWSVIPPYFKTLAPLHF. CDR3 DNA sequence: TGTGCCTGGAGTGTAATACCCCCCTACTTCAAGACTTTAGCGCCCCTCCACTTT.

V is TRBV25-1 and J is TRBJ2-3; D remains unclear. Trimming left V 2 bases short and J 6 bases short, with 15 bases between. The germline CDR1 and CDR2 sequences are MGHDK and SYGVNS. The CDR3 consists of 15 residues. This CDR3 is CASSEVGRFVDTQYF. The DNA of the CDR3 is TGTGCCAGCAGTGAAGTCGGACGGTTCGTGGATACGCAGTATTTT.

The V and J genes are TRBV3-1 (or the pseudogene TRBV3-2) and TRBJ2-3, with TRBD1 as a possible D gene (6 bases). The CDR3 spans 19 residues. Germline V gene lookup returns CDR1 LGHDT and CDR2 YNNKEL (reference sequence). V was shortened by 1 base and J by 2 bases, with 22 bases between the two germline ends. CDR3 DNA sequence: TGTGCCAGCAGCCAAGTACCGGACAGTGTCATCTCGGCCACAGATACGCAGTATTTT. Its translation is CASSQVPDSVISATDTQYF.

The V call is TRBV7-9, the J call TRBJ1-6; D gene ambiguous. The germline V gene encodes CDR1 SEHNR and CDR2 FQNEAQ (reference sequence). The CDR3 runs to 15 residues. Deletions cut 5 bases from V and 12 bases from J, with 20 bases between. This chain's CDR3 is CASSLGNSPQEPLHF. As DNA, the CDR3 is TGTGCCAGCAGCCTAGGTAATAGCCCTCAAGAACCCCTCCACTTT.

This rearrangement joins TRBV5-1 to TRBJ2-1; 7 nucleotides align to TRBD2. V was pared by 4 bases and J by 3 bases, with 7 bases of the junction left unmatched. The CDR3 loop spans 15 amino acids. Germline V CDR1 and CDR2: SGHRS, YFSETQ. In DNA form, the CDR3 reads TGCGCCAGCAGCCCAGGACTAGGAAGCTACAATGAGCAGTTCTTC. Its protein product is CASSPGLGSYNEQFF.

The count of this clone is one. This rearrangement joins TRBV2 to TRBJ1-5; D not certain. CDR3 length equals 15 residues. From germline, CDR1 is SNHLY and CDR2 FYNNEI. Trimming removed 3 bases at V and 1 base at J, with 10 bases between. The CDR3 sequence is CASSEADVSNQPQHF. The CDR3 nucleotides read TGTGCCAGCAGTGAGGCAGACGTCAGCAATCAGCCCCAGCATTTT.

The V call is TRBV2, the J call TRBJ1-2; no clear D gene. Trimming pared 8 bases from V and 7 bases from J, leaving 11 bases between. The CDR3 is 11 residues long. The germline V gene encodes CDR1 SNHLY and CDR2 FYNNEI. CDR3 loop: CASGMLGGYTF. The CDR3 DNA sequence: TGTGCCAGCGGGATGTTGGGTGGCTACACCTTC.

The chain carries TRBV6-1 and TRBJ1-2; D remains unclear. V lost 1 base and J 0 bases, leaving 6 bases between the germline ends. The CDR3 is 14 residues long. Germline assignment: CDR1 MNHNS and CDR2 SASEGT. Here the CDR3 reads CASSEDYTNYGYTF. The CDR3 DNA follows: TGTGCCAGCAGTGAAGACTACACTAACTATGGCTACACCTTC.